The 24 T cell receptor beta chains given below trace back to one sample, sequenced in a study of cytomegalovirus exposure and HLA in healthy donors. 60 Vbeta and 13 Jbeta primers were used in PCR. Sequenced by immunoSEQ multiplex PCR; TCRdb stores in-frame clones only, minus some. The sample consists of about 190,000 clones, 80% to 90% of them appearing once. The sequencing sample was made of PBMCs. Source of these receptors: a man under 40 in good health and CMV-seronegative.

The chain links TRBV6-1 to TRBJ2-1; the match to TRBD2 covers 12 bases. CDR1 is MNHNS and CDR2 is SASEGT in the germline V gene. This CDR3 is built from 15 residues. The junction had 8 bases not matched to a gene; V was cut back by 10 bases and J by 4 bases. CDR3 region: CATHRTSGIYNEQFF. The CDR3 DNA is TGTGCCACCCATCGGACTAGCGGGATATACAATGAGCAGTTCTTC.

The gene calls are TRBV5-1 and TRBJ1-1; 7 nucleotides line up with TRBD1. The V gene's germline CDR1 is SGHRS and CDR2 YFSETQ. V shed 4 bases, J shed 0 bases, and the junction held 9 bases outside the gene matches. The CDR3 length is 16 residues. The DNA of the CDR3 is TGCGCCAGCAGCAACCGGGACAGAAACATGAACACTGAAGCTTTCTTT. Amino acids: CASSNRDRNMNTEAFF.

This chain links TRBV6-4 with TRBJ2-5; TRBD1 agrees at 10 bases. Per the germline V gene, CDR1 is MRHNA and CDR2 is SNTAGT. The CDR3 covers 18 residues. J lost 3 bases, V lost 7 bases, and 17 bases had no gene match. The CDR3 is CASIRPGQGPLLEETQYF. CDR3 nucleotide sequence: TGTGCCAGCATCCGACCGGGACAGGGGCCGTTATTGGAAGAGACCCAGTACTTC.

This chain links TRBV28 with TRBJ1-1; no definite D call. Germline V gene sequence: CDR1 MDHEN, CDR2 SYDVKM. CDR3 length equals 11 residues. V was pared by 7 bases and J by 7 bases, with 10 bases between. The CDR3 DNA reads as TGTGCCAGCACCCTACGGAGTGAAGCTTTCTTT. Translating it yields CASTLRSEAFF.

The gene calls are TRBV7-8 and TRBJ2-7; 16 bases are a match to TRBD2. V trimming: 7 bases; J trimming: 6 bases; junction bases outside the gene matches: 9. Germline V CDR1 and CDR2: SGHVS, FQNEAQ. The CDR3 totals 16 residues. The CDR3 sequence is CASNLGGTSGGAEQYF. In nucleotides, the CDR3 is TGTGCCAGCAACCTAGGGGGGACTAGCGGGGGGGCCGAGCAGTACTTC.

The CDR3 here is CASSFLWGQGAGDTQYF. CDR3 DNA sequence: TGTGCCAGCAGCTTCTTGTGGGGACAGGGGGCCGGAGATACGCAGTATTTT. The chain couples TRBV7-2 to TRBJ2-3; 12 bases are a match to TRBD1. Trimming took 3 bases from V and 5 from J; bases not matched to a gene: 9. Germline CDR1 is SGHTA and CDR2 is FQGNSA. The CDR3 totals 17 residues.

The gene calls are TRBV28 and TRBJ2-2, with TRBD1 identical over 8 bases. V shed 7 bases and J 4 bases; nucleotides not matched to a gene: 8. CDR1 and CDR2 (germline): MDHEN, SYDVKM. The CDR3 length is 15 residues. The DNA of the CDR3 is TGTGCCAGCACCTGGACAGGGAGCTTCACCGGGGAGCTGTTTTTT. Encoded protein: CASTWTGSFTGELFF.

The genes are TRBV30 and TRBJ2-7, with D possibly matching TRBD2 (5 bases). Germline V lookup: CDR1 GTSNPN, CDR2 SVGIG (reference sequence). V was pared by 0 bases and J by 0 bases, with 12 bases between. The CDR3 runs to 15 residues. The CDR3 spells CAWSVFRGTSYEQYF. CDR3 DNA: TGTGCCTGGAGTGTATTCCGGGGAACCTCCTACGAGCAGTACTTC.

V is TRBV7-9 and J is TRBJ2-5, with 10 bases identical to TRBD1. With 1 base clipped from V and 5 bases from J, the junction kept 4 bases outside the gene matches. CDR1 SEHNR and CDR2 FQNEAQ come from the germline V gene (reference sequence). The CDR3 spans 15 residues. The CDR3 region has the DNA TGTGCCAGCAGCTTAGTTGGGGGACAGGGGGAGACCCAGTACTTC. Translated: CASSLVGGQGETQYF.

The rearrangement uses TRBV6-5 and TRBJ2-1, with D possibly TRBD1 on 6 matching bases. From germline, CDR1 is MNHEY and CDR2 SVGAGI. The CDR3 has 12 residues. Trimming shortened V by 5 bases and J by 8 bases, and 10 bases separated the two germline ends. The CDR3 coding sequence is TGTGCCAGCAGTCAAACAGGGCATGAGCAGTTCTTC. Its translation is CASSQTGHEQFF.

V gene TRBV27 combines with J gene TRBJ1-2; 7 bases agree with TRBD1. The CDR3 totals 14 residues. J lost 7 bases, V lost 6 bases, and 11 bases had no gene match. The V gene's germline CDR1 is MNHEY and CDR2 SMNVEV (reference sequence). The CDR3 DNA reads as TGTGCCAGCAGGCCACAGGGGCTTCTGGGTGGCTACACCTTC. It codes for CASRPQGLLGGYTF.

The rearrangement uses TRBV6-5 and TRBJ2-5, with TRBD2 identical over 15 bases. The DNA end is more similar to TRBJ2-7, so the J call may be wrong. The germline V gene encodes CDR1 MNHEY and CDR2 SVGAGI. The CDR3 extends over 16 amino acids. The CDR3 DNA is TGTGCCAGCAGTTACTCGATGGGACTAGCGGGAGGCGAGCAGTACTTC. This sequence encodes CASSYSMGLAGGEQYF.

V usage is TRBV10-3 and J usage is TRBJ1-3; D may be TRBD1 (5 bases). Germline CDR1 reads ENHRY; CDR2 reads SYGVKD. V was trimmed by 8 bases and J by 4 bases, leaving 18 bases between them. The CDR3 runs to 15 residues. The CDR3 bases are TGTGCCATCGGGACCTCGGGGAGGGGAGGAAACACCATATATTTT. Protein: CAIGTSGRGGNTIYF.

The gene calls are TRBV6-5 and TRBJ2-2; D perhaps matches TRBD2 (6 bases). Germline V lookup: CDR1 MNHEY, CDR2 SVGAGI. Trimming shortened V by 8 bases and J by 1 base, and 8 bases separated the two germline ends. The CDR3 covers 13 residues. CDR3 amino acids: CASCGENTGELFF. CDR3 nucleotide sequence: TGTGCCAGCTGCGGGGAGAACACCGGGGAGCTGTTTTTT.

This clone appeared once. The gene calls are TRBV4-1 and TRBJ2-7, with 7 bases matching TRBD1. This CDR3 is 15 amino acids long. Germline CDR1 and CDR2: MGHRA and YSYEKL. J was trimmed by 0 bases and V by 2 bases; bases with no gene match: 4. Here the CDR3 DNA reads TGCGCCAGCAGCCAACGACAGGGAGACTCCTACGAGCAGTACTTC. Encoded protein: CASSQRQGDSYEQYF.

A note on this clone: Other nucleotide sequences in the sample specify the same CDR3. V gene TRBV18 combines with J gene TRBJ1-1, with a possible D match to TRBD1 (6 bases). V was trimmed by 4 bases and J by 1 base, leaving 7 bases between them. The CDR3 has 13 amino acids. The germline gives CDR1 KGHSH, CDR2 LQKENI. This CDR3 is CASSRDKNTEAFF. DNA for the CDR3: TGTGCCAGCTCACGGGACAAGAACACTGAAGCTTTCTTT.

As concerns this clone: At one end the junction does not follow the germline gene, possibly because of a read error. V is TRBV7-7 and J is TRBJ2-7; weak D call: TRBD2 (5 bases). The germline V gene encodes CDR1 SSHAT and CDR2 FNYEAQ (reference sequence). This CDR3 has 13 amino acids. This CDR3 is CASSYGENYEQYF. In DNA form, the CDR3 reads TGTGCTAGCAGCTACGGGGAGAACTACGAGCAGTACTTC.

The rearrangement links TRBV7-6 to TRBJ1-1; 8 positions agree with TRBD1. CDR1 and CDR2 from the germline V gene are SGHVS and FNYEAQ. The V gene end was trimmed by 9 bases and the J gene end by 10 bases; junction bases not matched to a gene: 13. CDR3 length: 13 residues. The CDR3 nucleotides are TGTGCCAGTTTCACAGGGGGATCCTCTGGAGCTTTCTTT. Translated: CASFTGGSSGAFF.

This chain joins TRBV5-4 and TRBJ2-4; the D gene is possibly TRBD2 (6 bases). The CDR3 contains 15 residues. V was cut by 1 base and J by 3 bases, with 11 bases left in between. Germline-derived CDR1 and CDR2 are SGHNT and YYREEE (reference sequence). CDR3 coding DNA: TGTGCCAGCAGCTTGACGGGAGACGGCAAAAACATTCAGTACTTC. Its protein is CASSLTGDGKNIQYF.

The chain has TRBV28 and TRBJ2-1, with TRBD1 identical over 7 bases. The CDR3 totals 16 residues. Trimming took 5 bases from V and 0 from J; bases not matched to a gene: 7. The germline gives CDR1 MDHEN, CDR2 SYDVKM. CDR3 bases: TGTGCCAGCAGTCCGTCAACAGGGGTCTCCTACAATGAGCAGTTCTTC. Translation: CASSPSTGVSYNEQFF.

The rearrangement links TRBV7-9 to TRBJ2-2; 9 nucleotides align to TRBD2. CDR3 length equals 16 residues. V shed 5 bases and J 0 bases; nucleotides not matched to a gene: 4. Germline lookup yields CDR1 SEHNR and CDR2 FQNEAQ (reference sequence). This CDR3 reads CASSRSGSANTGELFF. CDR3 DNA sequence: TGTGCCAGCAGCCGTAGCGGGAGTGCGAACACCGGGGAGCTGTTTTTT. The variable domain in full, completed from reference TRBV7-9 and TRBJ2-2, reads DTGVSQNPRHKITKRGQNVTFRCDPISEHNRLYWYRQTLGQGPEFLTYFQNEAQLEKSRLLSDRFSAERPKGSFSTLEIQRTEQGDSAMYLCASSRSGSANTGELFFGEGSRLTVL.

The chain has TRBV7-9 and TRBJ1-3; 12 bases are a match to TRBD1. The CDR3 is 15 residues long. Germline CDR1 SEHNR, CDR2 FQNEAQ (reference sequence). V lost 5 bases, J lost 6 bases, and 5 bases stayed unmatched. CDR3 sequence reads: CASSAGTGGLNTIYF. CDR3 sequence (DNA): TGTGCCAGCAGCGCCGGGACAGGGGGCTTAAACACCATATATTTT.

V and J are TRBV10-3 and TRBJ2-1; a weak D match, TRBD1 (6 bases). This CDR3 is built from 14 residues. CDR1 is ENHRY, CDR2 SYGVKD, per germline. Trimming removed 0 bases from V and 7 bases from J, with 10 bases in between. CDR3 nucleotides: TGTGCCATCAGTGAGTCTGGCAGGGGAAATGAGCAGTTCTTC. Translated: CAISESGRGNEQFF.

This sequence joins TRBV18 and TRBJ1-6; a possible D gene is TRBD1 (6 bases). Germline values: CDR1 KGHSH, CDR2 LQKENI. Trimming cost V 2 bases and J 9 bases, with 14 bases left between them. There are 15 residues in the CDR3. CDR3 DNA sequence: TGTGCCAGCTCACCAAGGAAGCAGGGGACTTCACCCCTCCACTTT. Its translation is CASSPRKQGTSPLHF. The full variable domain, rest sourced from reference TRBV18 and TRBJ1-6, is NAGVMQNPRHLVRRRGQEARLRCSPMKGHSHVYWYRQLPEEGLKFMVYLQKENIIDESGMPKERFSAEFPKEGPSILRIQQVVRGDSAAYFCASSPRKQGTSPLHFGNGTRLTVT.